This T cell receptor (beta chain) was observed in a study of beta chain features in type 1 diabetes (dated by TCRdb to the late 2010s). Notes on the research overall: Patients and healthy donors did not differ in mean age, gender distribution, total cell number or subset yield. A total of approximately 99,000,000 sorted cells were examined across all samples, and RNA yield correlated strongly with the number of cells per subset. The study compared TCRB repertoires of sorted circulating CD4+ T cell subsets between recently diagnosed type 1 diabetes patients and matched healthy donors. Regulatory and stem cell-like memory subsets were obtained from only 8 patients and roughly 8 healthy donors, while naive and central memory subsets were obtained from all 30 or so donors.

The entire isolated RNA was reverse transcribed using the High Capacity cDNA Reverse Transcription Kit, and thus expressed TCRB transcripts were sequenced. Naive, central memory and regulatory T cell samples underwent deep immunoSEQ sequencing, averaging roughly 3.3 million total reads per sample. After sorted cells were lysed in RLT buffer, RNA was extracted with DNase-treated RNeasy Micro or Mini kits, with the choice depending on cell number. To prevent cross-contamination, each cell subset was processed individually, whereas patient and healthy donor samples were processed jointly. TCRB sequences were amplified from cDNA with the immunoSEQ multiplex PCR, producing 87-bp fragments spanning the CDR3 region. Amplicons were sequenced on the Illumina HiSeq platform. The original pipeline was this. PCR bias was computationally corrected using synthetic template baselines, reads within Hamming distance 2 were collapsed, and singletons that could not be merged were discarded. By aligning reads against IMGT, V, D and J genes, CDR3 length, and insertions or deletions at six rearrangement sites were assigned. Within each subset, clonotype counts were normalized to sorted cell number, after which true diversity and Gini coefficients were computed with the tcR R package. Repertoire sharing was quantified using the overlap coefficient calculated on TCRB nucleotide sequences. Out-of-frame TCRB sequences from naive cells were analyzed as a proxy for the pre-selection repertoire. TCRdb holds this immuneACCESS table with in-frame rearrangements only. Some clones are missing; in checked studies, unresolved V genes explain under half, and the rest has no known cause. That table gives V, J and clone size, and the DNA gave D and trimming. The sample records about 620,000 clones, roughly a sixth of which are singletons. Under 0.095% of the sample is in the top ten clones.

Each donor gave one peripheral blood draw, about 110 mL on average, collected into heparinised tubes. Naive, central memory, regulatory and stem cell-like memory CD4+ T cells were sorted on a BD FACSAria II using a panel including CD45RO, CCR7, CD25, CD127, CD95 and CD27. A purity above 98% was achieved for all sorted populations. PBMCs were isolated immediately by Lymphoprep density gradient centrifugation and stained directly without culture. Samples were stained and sorted in pairs, with one healthy donor and one patient per experiment, so that batch effects were minimized. Regarding this clone: Its specific antigen is unknown. Base qualities are not at hand, and no much larger clone is one base apart.

At the junction V is shortened by 0 bases and J by 6 bases, with 6 bases in between. The CDR3 contains 12 residues, cysteine and phenylalanine counted. The CDR3 DNA has 36 bases and is translated from base 1. The germline V gene sets CDR1 to SGDLS and CDR2 to YYNGEE. Paper-wide results and their limitations: PCR might favor shorter templates, but patient and control samples were amplified and corrected together, so any skew would affect both groups equally. Because cDNA was sequenced instead of genomic DNA, activated cells with high expression could be over-represented, although the groups did not differ in activation or CD3 levels. The naive, central memory and regulatory TCRB repertoires appeared to resemble one another more closely among patients than among healthy donors. In all four CD4+ subsets, TCRB CDR3 length was moderately but significantly shorter in type 1 diabetes patients. At VDJ recombination sites, patients with type 1 diabetes made fewer insertions and deleted more nucleotides, a pattern implying thymic rearrangement abnormalities. Only small numbers of individuals were included in the HLA sub-analyses, which left unresolved whether HLA type had any influence on TCRB rearrangement.

The rearranged chain carries TRBV9 and TRBJ2-5, with the D gene uncertain. This receptor was taken from a young man in good health. Material for sequencing was naive CD4+ T cells from blood. The cell subset or site label, read with the paper, signifies: true naive CD4+ T cells. This receptor has the CDR3 CASSVDQQTQYF. The bases are TGTGCCAGCAGCGTAGATCAACAGACCCAGTACTTC.